Sequencing of this TCR beta chain was carried out in a study of shared clonotypes between healthy human individuals. Across the whole study: Each donor's CD4 naive and CD4 memory cells filled three plates apiece, CD8 naive two, and CD8 memory one.

Findings and limits, study-wide: Several donors held around 5% of naive CD4 clonotypes in common. Measured sharing among donors was expected to vary with sequencing depth.

Under the authors' procedure: Junction-only immunoSEQ data arrived without quality scores, meaning filtering differed. Assay used: immunoSEQ multiplex PCR; TCRdb lists only in-frame clones, some missing. The V and J calls and clone size are taken from that table; D and trimming were inferred from the DNA. Among under 200,000 clones listed, around 93% were seen once. To note about this clone: Its cognate antigen is unknown.

This receptor was taken from a young woman in good health. The sequenced sample consisted of naive CD4+ T cells sorted from blood. Stated subset: CD45RA+ positively selected.

DNA of the CDR3: TGCGCCAGCAGTGATCAGGACAGGGGAGGCATTCAGTACTTC. Translation gives CASSDQDRGGIQYF. The V call is TRBV10-1, the J call TRBJ2-4; 9 bases match TRBD1. The CDR3 contains 14 residues. V lost 3 bases and J lost 9; bases outside the gene matches: 6. Germline values: CDR1 WNHNN, CDR2 SYGVQD (reference sequence).